The 7 T cell receptor beta chains below were found in one sample sequenced in a study of blood T cells in healthy people across ages. For the second PCR, which ran for roughly 7 to 11 cycles, a sample-barcoded 5' primer and a J-beta primer mix were used. TCRdb processed the 5' RACE reads anew with MiXCR; each CDR3 protein has one entry. Among 850,000 to 950,000 distinct CDR3 sequences listed, 25% to 30% were seen once. Source material: blood. The source is a woman of 80 years or more in good health.

Many counts were recorded for this clonotype. The chain carries TRBV9 and TRBJ2-5; D not resolved. CDR3 length: 13 amino acids. CDR1 SGDLS and CDR2 YYNGEE come from the germline V gene. V shed 0 bases and J shed 5 bases, with 8 bases lying between them. Here the CDR3 DNA reads TGTGCCAGCAGCGTAGCGGTGGGGGAGACCCAGTACTTC. It specifies CASSVAVGETQYF. Based on the CDR3 plus reference TRBV9 and TRBJ2-5, the full variable domain is DSGVTQTPKHLITATGQRVTLRCSPRSGDLSVYWYQQSLDQGLQFLIQYYNGEERAKGNILERFSAQQFPDLHSELNLSSLELGDSALYFCASSVAVGETQYFGPGTRLLVL.

This clonotype was observed once. V is TRBV7-3 and J is TRBJ2-7, with D maybe TRBD1 (5 bases). From germline, CDR1 is SGHTA and CDR2 FQGTGA. The CDR3 is 15 residues long. V lost 5 bases and J 0 bases, leaving 14 bases between the germline ends. In nucleotides, the CDR3 is TGTGCCAGCAGCCCCCCCCCAGGGATCTCCTACGAGCAGTACTTC. Its protein is CASSPPPGISYEQYF.

This chain uses TRBV5-1 with TRBJ2-2; the D gene is possibly TRBD2 (6 bases). The CDR3 loop spans 15 amino acids. The germline CDR1 and CDR2 sequences are SGHRS and YFSETQ. Trimming shortened V by 2 bases and J by 4 bases, and 12 bases separated the two germline ends. DNA for the CDR3: TGCGCCAGCAGCTTTGGGACTCAGGGCACCGGGGAGCTGTTTTTT. Its protein product is CASSFGTQGTGELFF.

Notes on this clonotype: This may be a read error: a much more frequent sequence differs by one nucleotide. V usage is TRBV18 and J usage is TRBJ2-7; 9 positions agree with TRBD1. Germline CDR1 and CDR2: KGHSH and LQKENI. This CDR3 region has 14 residues. The CDR3 region has the DNA TGTGCCAGCTCACAACAGGGGGCTAGAAACGAGCGGTACTTC. Amino acid sequence: CASSQQGARNERYF.

On this clonotype itself: At one of its ends the junction is not consistent with the germline gene, which may arise from a read error. The V and J genes are TRBV4-3 and TRBJ1-5; D remains ambiguous. In germline, CDR1 is LGHNA, CDR2 YSLEER. CDR3 length equals 13 residues. The DNA of the CDR3 is TGCGCCAGCAGCCTCGGGCCCAATCGGCCCCAGCATTTT. Residues: CASSLGPNRPQHF.

The CDR3 protein is CASSYDGGRTDTQYF. For the CDR3, the DNA is TGTGCCAGCAGTTACGATGGGGGCCGCACAGATACGCAGTATTTT. The J gene is TRBJ2-3, the V gene TRBV6-7, with D perhaps TRBD1 (6 bases). TRBV6-7 is classed as an ORF, of uncertain function. The ends were cut back, 2 bases at V and 1 base at J, with 10 bases in the middle. This CDR3 has 15 residues.

This clonotype was observed many times. This rearrangement joins TRBV6-2 or TRBV6-3 to TRBJ2-3; TRBD1 matches at 9 bases. Germline V lookup: CDR1 MNHEY, CDR2 SVGEGT. Trimming removed 5 bases from V and 7 bases from J; junction bases left unmatched: 4. The CDR3 spans 13 residues. The CDR3 here is CASSTTGGNTQYF. As DNA, the CDR3 is TGTGCCAGCAGTACCACAGGGGGCAATACGCAGTATTTT.